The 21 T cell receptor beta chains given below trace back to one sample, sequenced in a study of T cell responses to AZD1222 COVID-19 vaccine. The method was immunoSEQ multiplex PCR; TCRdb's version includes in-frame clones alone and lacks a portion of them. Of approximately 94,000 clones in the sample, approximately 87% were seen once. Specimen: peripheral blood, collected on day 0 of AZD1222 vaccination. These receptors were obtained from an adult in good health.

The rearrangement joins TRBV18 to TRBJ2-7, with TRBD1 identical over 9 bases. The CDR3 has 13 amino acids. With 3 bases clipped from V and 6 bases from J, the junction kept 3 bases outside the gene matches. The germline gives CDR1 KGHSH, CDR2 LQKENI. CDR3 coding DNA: TGTGCCAGCTCACCCTTGACAGGGGGCGAGCAGTACTTC. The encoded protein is CASSPLTGGEQYF.

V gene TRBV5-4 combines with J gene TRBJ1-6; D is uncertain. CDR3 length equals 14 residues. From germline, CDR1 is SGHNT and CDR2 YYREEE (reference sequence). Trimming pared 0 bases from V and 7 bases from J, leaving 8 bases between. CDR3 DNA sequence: TGTGCCAGCAGCTTGGCCGCAGACAATTCACCCCTCCACTTT. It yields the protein CASSLAADNSPLHF.

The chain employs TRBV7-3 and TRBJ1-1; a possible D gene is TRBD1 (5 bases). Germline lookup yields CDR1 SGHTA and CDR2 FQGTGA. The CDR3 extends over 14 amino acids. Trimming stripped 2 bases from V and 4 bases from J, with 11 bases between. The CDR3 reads CASSLGQGSTEAFF. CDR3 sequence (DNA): TGTGCCAGCAGCTTAGGTCAGGGCTCCACTGAAGCTTTCTTT.

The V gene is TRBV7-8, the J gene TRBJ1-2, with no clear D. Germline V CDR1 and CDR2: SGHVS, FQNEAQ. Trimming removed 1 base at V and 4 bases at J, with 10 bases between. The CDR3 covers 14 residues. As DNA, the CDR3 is TGTGCCAGCAGCTTAGGGACCGCGGGCTATGGCTACACCTTC. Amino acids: CASSLGTAGYGYTF.

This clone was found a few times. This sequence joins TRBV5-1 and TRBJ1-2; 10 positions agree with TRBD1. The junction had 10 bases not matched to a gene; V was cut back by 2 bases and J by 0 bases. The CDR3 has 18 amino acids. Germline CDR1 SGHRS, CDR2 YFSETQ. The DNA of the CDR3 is TGCGCCAGCAGCTTCAGACAGGGGGCTACGGAATCTAACTATGGCTACACCTTC. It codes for CASSFRQGATESNYGYTF.

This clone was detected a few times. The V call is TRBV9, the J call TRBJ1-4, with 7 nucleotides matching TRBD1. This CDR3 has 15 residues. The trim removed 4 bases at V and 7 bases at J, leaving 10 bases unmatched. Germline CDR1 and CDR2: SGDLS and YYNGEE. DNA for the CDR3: TGTGCCAGCAGCCCCCCAGGCCAGGGGGGTGAAAAACTGTTTTTT. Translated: CASSPPGQGGEKLFF.

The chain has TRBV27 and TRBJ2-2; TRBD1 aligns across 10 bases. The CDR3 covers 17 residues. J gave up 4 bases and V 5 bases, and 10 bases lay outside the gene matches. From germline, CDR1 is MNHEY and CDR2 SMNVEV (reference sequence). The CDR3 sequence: CASSPRGQGRATGELFF. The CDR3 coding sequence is TGTGCCAGCAGTCCGCGGGGACAGGGGCGGGCCACCGGGGAGCTGTTTTTT.

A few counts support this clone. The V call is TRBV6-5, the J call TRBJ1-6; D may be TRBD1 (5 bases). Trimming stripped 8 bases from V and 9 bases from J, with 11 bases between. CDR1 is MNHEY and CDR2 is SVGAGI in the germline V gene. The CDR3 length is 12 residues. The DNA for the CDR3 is TGTGCCAGCGGGGCCGTCGGTTCACCCCTCCACTTT. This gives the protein CASGAVGSPLHF.

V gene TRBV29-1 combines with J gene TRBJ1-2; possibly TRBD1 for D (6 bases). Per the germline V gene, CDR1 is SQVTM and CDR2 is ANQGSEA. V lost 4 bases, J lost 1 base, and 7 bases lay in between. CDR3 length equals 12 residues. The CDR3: CSVVQGNYGYTF. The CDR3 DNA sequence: TGCAGCGTTGTACAGGGTAACTATGGCTACACCTTC.

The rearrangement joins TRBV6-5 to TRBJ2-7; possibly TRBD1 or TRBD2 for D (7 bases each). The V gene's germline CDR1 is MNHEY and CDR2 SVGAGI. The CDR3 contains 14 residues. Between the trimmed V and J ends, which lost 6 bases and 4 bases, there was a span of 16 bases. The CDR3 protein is CASSQGGGGYEQYF. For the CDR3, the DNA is TGTGCCAGCAGCCAAGGGGGCGGGGGTTACGAGCAGTACTTC.

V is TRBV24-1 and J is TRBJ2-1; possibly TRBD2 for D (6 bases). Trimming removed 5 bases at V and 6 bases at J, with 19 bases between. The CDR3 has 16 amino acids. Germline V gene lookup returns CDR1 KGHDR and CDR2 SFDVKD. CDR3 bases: TGTGCCACCAGTGGGTCGGGACTCGTAACTTCCAATGAGCAGTTCTTC. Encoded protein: CATSGSGLVTSNEQFF.

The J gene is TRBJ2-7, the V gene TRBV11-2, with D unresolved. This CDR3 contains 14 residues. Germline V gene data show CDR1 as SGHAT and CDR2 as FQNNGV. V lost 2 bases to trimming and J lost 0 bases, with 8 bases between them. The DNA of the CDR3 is TGTGCCAGCAGCTTACTTTGGCTCTCCTACGAGCAGTACTTC. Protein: CASSLLWLSYEQYF.

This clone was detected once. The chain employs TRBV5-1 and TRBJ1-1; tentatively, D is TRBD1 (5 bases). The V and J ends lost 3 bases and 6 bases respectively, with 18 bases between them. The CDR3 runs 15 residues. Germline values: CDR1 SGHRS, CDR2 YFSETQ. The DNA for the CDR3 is TGCGCCAGCAGCTCGGGATGGGGACTCGGACCTGAAGCTTTCTTT. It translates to CASSSGWGLGPEAFF.

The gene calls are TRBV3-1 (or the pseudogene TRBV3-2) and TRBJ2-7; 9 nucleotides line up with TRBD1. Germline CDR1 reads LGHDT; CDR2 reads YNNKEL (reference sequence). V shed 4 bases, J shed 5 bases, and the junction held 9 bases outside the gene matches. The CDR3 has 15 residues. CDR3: CASSRSGTGSDEQYF. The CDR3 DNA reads TGTGCCAGCAGCCGTTCCGGGACAGGGAGCGACGAGCAGTACTTC.

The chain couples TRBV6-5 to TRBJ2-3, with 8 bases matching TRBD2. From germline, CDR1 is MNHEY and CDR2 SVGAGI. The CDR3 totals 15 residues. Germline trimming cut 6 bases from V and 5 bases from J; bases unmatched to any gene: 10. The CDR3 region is CASRPVGGAGDTQYF. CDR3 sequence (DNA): TGTGCCAGCAGACCCGTCGGGGGGGCGGGAGATACGCAGTATTTT.

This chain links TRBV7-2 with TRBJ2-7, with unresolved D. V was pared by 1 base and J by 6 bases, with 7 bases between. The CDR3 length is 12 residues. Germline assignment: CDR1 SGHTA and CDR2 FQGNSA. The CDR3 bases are TGTGCCAGCAGCTTAGATTTAGGCGAGCAGTACTTC. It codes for CASSLDLGEQYF.

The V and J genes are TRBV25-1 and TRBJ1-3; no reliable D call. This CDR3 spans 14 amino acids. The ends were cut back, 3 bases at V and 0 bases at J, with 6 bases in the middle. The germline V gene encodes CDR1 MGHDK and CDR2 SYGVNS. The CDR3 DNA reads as TGTGCCAGCAGTGACTACGCCTCTGGAAACACCATATATTTT. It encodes CASSDYASGNTIYF.

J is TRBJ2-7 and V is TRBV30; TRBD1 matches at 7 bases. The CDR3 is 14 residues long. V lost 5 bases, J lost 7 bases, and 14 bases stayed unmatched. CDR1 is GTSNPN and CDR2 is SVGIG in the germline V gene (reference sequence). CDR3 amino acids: CAWEGTGAAGEQYF. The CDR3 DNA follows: TGTGCCTGGGAGGGCACAGGGGCTGCGGGTGAGCAGTACTTC.

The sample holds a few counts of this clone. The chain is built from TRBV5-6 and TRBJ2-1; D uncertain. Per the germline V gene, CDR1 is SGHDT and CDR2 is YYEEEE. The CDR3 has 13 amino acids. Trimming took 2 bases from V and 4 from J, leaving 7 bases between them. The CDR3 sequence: CASSFSRYNEQFF. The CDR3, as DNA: TGTGCCAGCAGCTTCAGCCGGTACAATGAGCAGTTCTTC.

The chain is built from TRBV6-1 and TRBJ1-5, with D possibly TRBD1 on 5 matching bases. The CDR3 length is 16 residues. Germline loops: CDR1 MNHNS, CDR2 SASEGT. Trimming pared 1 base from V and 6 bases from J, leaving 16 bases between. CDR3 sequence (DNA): TGTGCCAGCAGTGAAGGATCAGGGCCTCGGGGTCAGCCCCAGCATTTT. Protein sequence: CASSEGSGPRGQPQHF.

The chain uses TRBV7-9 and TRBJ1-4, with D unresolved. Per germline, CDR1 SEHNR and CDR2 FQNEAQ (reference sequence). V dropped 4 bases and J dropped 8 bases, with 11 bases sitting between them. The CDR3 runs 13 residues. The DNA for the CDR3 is TGTGCCAGCAGCTCCAACCACCTCGAAAAACTGTTTTTT. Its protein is CASSSNHLEKLFF.